Listed here is a single T cell receptor beta chain. The antigen is unknown. The CDR3 consists of 16 residues. V shed 4 bases and J shed 0 bases, with 14 bases lying between them. Germline CDR1 is WSHSY and CDR2 is SAAADI. The sample belongs to a study of blood T cells in healthy people across ages. Using a J-beta primer mix together with a sample-barcoded 5' primer, a second PCR was run for roughly 6 to 11 cycles. Template switching added a 12-random-nucleotide identifier to every cDNA molecule. Each CDR3 protein gets one entry after TCRdb re-called the 5' RACE reads with MiXCR. The sample carries around 1.5 million distinct CDR3 sequences, about 32% recorded once. Findings of the study overall: More naive CD4+ cells and higher diversity marked long-lived donors relative to aged donors.

At least 6 micrograms of total RNA were extracted per sample. The source of this sequence is a woman aged 25 to 45 in good health. This chain uses TRBV10-2 with TRBJ2-3; perhaps TRBD2 as D (5 bases). The specimen sequenced was blood. In DNA, the CDR3 is TGCGCCAGCAGTGGGTTAAGCGGACCTAGCACAGATACGCAGTATTTT. Its translation is CASSGLSGPSTDTQYF.